Each of the 29 T cell receptor beta chains below was sequenced from the same sample in a study of blood T cell repertoires in COVID-19 (dated by TCRdb to about 2020). Libraries were built with the immunoSEQ multiplex PCR assay. The immuneACCESS repertoire file appears here via TCRdb, limited to in-frame rearrangements. These files lack a portion of the clones; in checked studies, under half of the deficit traces to unresolved V genes, and the cause of the others is not known. For this sample there are 250,000 to 300,000 clones; roughly 88% appear just once. The leading ten clones occupy roughly 10% of the sample. Input material: peripheral blood. These receptors were obtained from a woman between 70 and 85 years old with COVID-19, enrolled during active disease.

The rearrangement joins TRBV5-4 to TRBJ1-1; weak D call: TRBD1 (5 bases). The V end was cut by 6 bases, the J end by 1 base, with 13 bases between. The CDR3 sequence is 14 residues long. Germline V lookup: CDR1 SGHNT, CDR2 YYREEE (reference sequence). The CDR3 is CASKLGGRNTEAFF. The CDR3 DNA sequence: TGTGCCAGCAAGCTGGGGGGACGGAACACTGAAGCTTTCTTT.

The chain links TRBV19 to TRBJ2-5; D may be TRBD2 (5 bases). Looked up from germline, CDR1 is LNHDA and CDR2 is SQIVND (reference sequence). The CDR3 runs 13 residues. V was cut by 4 bases and J by 3 bases, with 9 bases left in between. The CDR3 coding sequence is TGTGCCAGTAGTAGGTGGGGAGAAGAGACCCAGTACTTC. Its protein is CASSRWGEETQYF.

The V and J genes are TRBV18 and TRBJ2-2; TRBD1 matches at 11 bases. CDR3 length equals 16 residues. Germline lookup yields CDR1 KGHSH and CDR2 LQKENI. J lost 7 bases, V lost 6 bases, and 10 bases had no gene match. CDR3 sequence: CASSPRTGGDGGELFF. CDR3 nucleotides: TGTGCCAGCTCCCCTAGGACAGGGGGCGATGGCGGGGAGCTGTTTTTT.

The chain carries TRBV24-1 and TRBJ2-7; 7 nucleotides align to TRBD1. Germline V gene lookup returns CDR1 KGHDR and CDR2 SFDVKD. Germline trimming cut 4 bases from V and 6 bases from J; bases unmatched to any gene: 11. The CDR3 has 15 residues. CDR3 sequence: CATSDRDSPRGEQYF. The CDR3 DNA reads as TGTGCCACCAGTGACCGGGACAGCCCGAGGGGCGAGCAGTACTTC.

A single count supports this clone. The J gene is TRBJ2-1, the V gene TRBV4-2; tentative D call: TRBD1 (6 bases). The V gene's germline CDR1 is LGHNA and CDR2 YNFKEQ. This CDR3 is 15 amino acids long. Between the trimmed V and J ends, which lost 1 base and 4 bases, there was a span of 11 bases. The CDR3 sequence: CASSQVRTEYNEQFF. The CDR3 DNA follows: TGTGCCAGCAGCCAAGTAAGGACAGAATACAATGAGCAGTTCTTC.

The rearrangement uses TRBV6-7 and TRBJ2-1, with TRBD1 as a possible D gene (5 bases). TRBV6-7 is classed as an ORF, of uncertain function. Trimming removed 2 bases at V and 5 bases at J, with 16 bases between. The CDR3 is made up of 16 amino acids. The CDR3 here is CASSYIPSPGNNEQFF. CDR3 nucleotide sequence: TGTGCCAGCAGTTACATCCCTTCGCCAGGGAACAATGAGCAGTTCTTC.

The chain carries TRBV28 and TRBJ1-2; D gene uncertain. Trimming took 5 bases from V and 5 from J, leaving 9 bases between them. The CDR3 is made up of 12 amino acids. Germline V gene data show CDR1 as MDHEN and CDR2 as SYDVKM. This chain's CDR3 is CASSLVLYGYTF. The CDR3 bases are TGTGCCAGCAGTCTCGTCCTTTATGGCTACACCTTC.

The genes are TRBV21-1 and TRBJ1-2; the D call TRBD1 from the table was never checked on the DNA. TRBV21-1 is described as a pseudogene. The CDR3 consists of 14 residues. The CDR3 DNA reads TGTGCCAGCAAGACAGGCGCGTCTAACTATGGCTACACCTTC. It is translated as CASKTGASNYGYTF.

This clone occurred once. This chain uses TRBV3-1 (or the pseudogene TRBV3-2) with TRBJ2-5, with TRBD2 matching 7 bases. After removal of 4 bases from V and 5 bases from J, the junction contained 7 bases not matched to a gene. CDR3 length: 14 amino acids. CDR1 is LGHDT, CDR2 YNNKEL, per germline (reference sequence). The CDR3: CASSPSGGWETQYF. CDR3 nucleotide sequence: TGTGCCAGCAGCCCATCGGGGGGTTGGGAGACCCAGTACTTC.

The sample holds a few counts of this clone. The V call is TRBV18, the J call TRBJ2-1, with 8 bases matching TRBD1. The CDR3 has 12 amino acids. The V and J ends lost 2 bases and 15 bases, in that order; junction bases with no gene match: 6. The germline V gene encodes CDR1 KGHSH and CDR2 LQKENI. The CDR3 loop is CASSPGDRLGFF. The CDR3 region has the DNA TGTGCCAGCTCACCAGGGGACAGGCTTGGGTTCTTC. Full variable domain (remainder filled in from reference TRBV18 and TRBJ2-1): NAGVMQNPRHLVRRRGQEARLRCSPMKGHSHVYWYRQLPEEGLKFMVYLQKENIIDESGMPKERFSAEFPKEGPSILRIQQVVRGDSAAYFCASSPGDRLGFFGPGTRLTVL.

This clone was detected a few times. The rearrangement links TRBV5-4 to TRBJ2-7, with 7 bases lining up with TRBD1. Trimming took 2 bases from V and 2 from J; bases not matched to a gene: 4. The CDR3 is 14 residues long. Germline values: CDR1 SGHNT, CDR2 YYREEE (reference sequence). CDR3 nucleotide sequence: TGTGCCAGCAGCTTATACGGGACAGCCTACGAGCAGTACTTC. Translation: CASSLYGTAYEQYF.

The CDR3 DNA follows: TGTGCCAGCAGTTTAGTTGGAGATACGCAGTATTTT. Protein: CASSLVGDTQYF. This rearrangement joins TRBV6-5 to TRBJ2-3; no definite D call. The CDR3 has 12 amino acids. The V end lost 4 bases, the J end lost 5 bases, and 7 bases lay between the germline ends. In germline, CDR1 is MNHEY, CDR2 SVGAGI.

This sequence joins TRBV15 and TRBJ2-5; TRBD1 matches at 11 bases. Germline V gives CDR1 LNHNV, CDR2 YYDKDF (reference sequence). This CDR3 contains 16 residues. V was pared by 7 bases and J by 3 bases, with 10 bases of the junction left unmatched. The CDR3 sequence: CATKNAGTGGKETQYF. CDR3 DNA sequence: TGTGCCACCAAAAACGCCGGGACAGGGGGTAAAGAGACCCAGTACTTC.

The J gene is TRBJ2-3, the V gene TRBV5-1; 8 positions match TRBD1. The CDR3 is 15 amino acids. After removal of 5 bases from V and 6 bases from J, the junction contained 11 bases not matched to a gene. Per the germline V gene, CDR1 is SGHRS and CDR2 is YFSETQ. The CDR3 DNA reads TGCGCCAGCAGTAGATCCCAGGGGGCATACGATACGCAGTATTTT. Translation: CASSRSQGAYDTQYF. The complete variable domain, with remaining parts taken from reference TRBV5-1 and TRBJ2-3, reads KAGVTQTPRYLIKTRGQQVTLSCSPISGHRSVSWYQQTPGQGLQFLFEYFSETQRNKGNFPGRFSGRQFSNSRSEMNVSTLELGDSALYLCASSRSQGAYDTQYFGPGTRLTVL.

The J gene is TRBJ1-2, the V gene TRBV30; tentatively, D is TRBD1 (6 bases). V lost 4 bases, J lost 6 bases, and 12 bases lay in between. Looked up from germline, CDR1 is GTSNPN and CDR2 is SVGIG (reference sequence). CDR3 length: 12 amino acids. Written as DNA, the CDR3 is TGTGCCTGGAACAGGGACGAGAATGGCTACACCTTC. Encoded protein: CAWNRDENGYTF.

This chain uses TRBV6-2 or TRBV6-3 with TRBJ2-7; weak D call: TRBD2 (6 bases). The CDR3 is 15 amino acids. Germline loops: CDR1 MNHEY, CDR2 SVGEGT. The germline V and J ends were trimmed by 5 bases and 0 bases, with 14 bases remaining between them. The CDR3 sequence: CASSLWAGNSYEQYF. The CDR3 bases are TGTGCCAGCAGTCTGTGGGCGGGGAACTCCTACGAGCAGTACTTC.

The chain is built from TRBV20-1 and TRBJ1-5, with D unclear. The CDR3 spans 14 residues. V was pared by 3 bases and J by 4 bases, with 13 bases between. Germline CDR1 DFQATT, CDR2 SNEGSKA (reference sequence). CDR3 nucleotides: TGCAGTGCTAGTTCTCTTCAACTTAATCAGCCCCAGCATTTT. Translation gives CSASSLQLNQPQHF.

CDR3 sequence: CASSQQGVWEKLFF. The CDR3 coding sequence is TGTGCCAGCAGCCAACAGGGAGTTTGGGAAAAACTGTTTTTT. The J gene is TRBJ1-4, the V gene TRBV28, with TRBD1 as a possible D gene (6 bases). The germline V and J ends were trimmed by 6 bases and 8 bases, with 16 bases remaining between them. There are 14 residues in the CDR3. Germline loops: CDR1 MDHEN, CDR2 SYDVKM.

In this sample, this clone turned up a few times. The chain couples TRBV6-2 or TRBV6-3 to TRBJ1-4; TRBD1 might be the D (6 bases). With 4 bases removed from V and 0 bases from J, the gap between germline ends came to 12 bases. From germline, CDR1 is MNHEY and CDR2 SVGEGT. The CDR3 length is 16 residues. This CDR3 reads CASSLGTHATNEKLFF. The DNA for the CDR3 is TGTGCCAGCAGTTTGGGGACACACGCAACTAATGAAAAACTGTTTTTT.

The rearrangement uses TRBV2 and TRBJ1-2; D not resolved. CDR1 SNHLY and CDR2 FYNNEI come from the germline V gene. The CDR3 is 14 residues long. V was trimmed by 5 bases and J by 8 bases, leaving 18 bases between them. Here the CDR3 DNA reads TGTGCCAGCAGTACCGTGGGCGTAACGGGAGGCTACACCTTC. This codes for CASSTVGVTGGYTF.

This clone was picked up one time. This chain links TRBV5-1 with TRBJ2-6, with TRBD2 matching 9 bases. The length of the CDR3 is 17 residues. Per the germline V gene, CDR1 is SGHRS and CDR2 is YFSETQ. Trimming removed 7 bases from V and 2 bases from J; junction bases left unmatched: 10. The DNA for the CDR3 is TGCGCCAGCTTCCCAGCGGGAGGAGCCCCTGGGGCCAACGTCCTGACTTTC. This sequence encodes CASFPAGGAPGANVLTF.

The CDR3 DNA is TGCAGCGACCTACAGGGGGCGACTAACTATGGCTACACCTTC. It is translated as CSDLQGATNYGYTF. This chain joins TRBV29-1 and TRBJ1-2; 9 bases are a match to TRBD1. After removal of 7 bases from V and 0 bases from J, the junction contained 6 bases not matched to a gene. The CDR3 sequence is 14 residues long. Germline V gives CDR1 SQVTM, CDR2 ANQGSEA.

This clone was observed once. The chain joins TRBV30 to TRBJ2-7; D gene unclear. The germline CDR1 and CDR2 sequences are GTSNPN and SVGIG (reference sequence). This CDR3 is built from 15 residues. Trimming pared 1 base from V and 6 bases from J, leaving 19 bases between. This CDR3 reads CAWSDRRVTIGEQYF. Here the CDR3 DNA reads TGTGCCTGGAGTGATCGGAGAGTGACCATTGGCGAGCAGTACTTC.

J is TRBJ1-1 and V is TRBV27; D uncertain. V shed 5 bases and J shed 3 bases, with 16 bases lying between them. Germline CDR1 MNHEY, CDR2 SMNVEV (reference sequence). This CDR3 comprises 15 residues. The CDR3 here is CASSLQARVDTEAFF. As DNA, the CDR3 is TGTGCCAGCAGTCTACAAGCCCGGGTGGACACTGAAGCTTTCTTT.

The chain joins TRBV27 to TRBJ1-6, with 10 nucleotides matching TRBD1. J was trimmed by 0 bases and V by 6 bases; bases with no gene match: 2. The germline V gene encodes CDR1 MNHEY and CDR2 SMNVEV (reference sequence). The CDR3 is made up of 16 amino acids. DNA of the CDR3: TGTGCCAGCAGAAGGACAGGGGGCTCCTATAATTCACCCCTCCACTTT. Protein: CASRRTGGSYNSPLHF.

The genes are TRBV6-1 and TRBJ1-6; the match to TRBD1 covers 10 bases. With 2 bases clipped from V and 10 bases from J, the junction kept 5 bases outside the gene matches. Germline V gene sequence: CDR1 MNHNS, CDR2 SASEGT. This CDR3 comprises 15 residues. The CDR3 spells CASSETGTGVSPLHF. The CDR3, as DNA: TGTGCCAGCAGTGAAACCGGGACAGGGGTCTCACCCCTCCACTTT.

The J gene is TRBJ2-2, the V gene TRBV11-3; maybe TRBD1 (7 bases). CDR1 is SGHNT, CDR2 YENEEA, per germline. Trimming cost V 1 base and J 3 bases, with 15 bases left between them. CDR3 length: 17 residues. CDR3 in amino acids: CASSLGVGGGYTGELFF. DNA of the CDR3: TGTGCCAGCAGCTTAGGGGTTGGAGGGGGCTACACCGGGGAGCTGTTTTTT.

The chain is built from TRBV7-6 and TRBJ2-7; 8 nucleotides line up with TRBD2. The CDR3 is made up of 15 amino acids. The germline gives CDR1 SGHVS, CDR2 FNYEAQ. V lost 5 bases to trimming and J lost 4 bases; unmatched junction nucleotides: 10. CDR3 DNA sequence: TGTGCCAGCAGCGCTAGGACGGGGGGGATTTACGAGCAGTACTTC. It yields the protein CASSARTGGIYEQYF.

There are a few counts of this clone. J is TRBJ1-1 and V is TRBV5-1; D call uncertain. The germline V gene encodes CDR1 SGHRS and CDR2 YFSETQ. This CDR3 comprises 15 residues. Deletions cut 1 base from V and 1 base from J, with 11 bases between. This CDR3 reads CASSLRADTNTEAFF. CDR3 bases: TGCGCCAGCAGCTTGCGCGCGGATACGAACACTGAAGCTTTCTTT.